This T cell receptor beta chain is from a study of T cells in Graves' hyperthyroidism and ophthalmopathy. V was trimmed by 0 bases and J by 3 bases, leaving 13 bases between them. This CDR3 region has 15 residues. Germline assignment: CDR1 SGHRS and CDR2 YFSETQ. Template material for amplifying TCR beta CDR3 regions consisted of RNA transcripts. First-round RT-PCR with HTBI primers amplified the TCR CDR3 region. TCRdb re-derived calls from the multiplex PCR reads in MiXCR, one entry per CDR3 protein. This sample has about 380,000 distinct CDR3 sequences, with 15% to 20% found just once. V gene TRBV5-1 combines with J gene TRBJ2-7; possible D gene TRBD1, 5 bases. Material for sequencing was blood. The TCR was taken from a man aged 18-30 years with Graves' ophthalmopathy. The CDR3 sequence: CASSLAPERGYEQYF. The CDR3 DNA follows: TGCGCCAGCAGCTTGGCCCCGGAAAGGGGCTACGAGCAGTACTTC.